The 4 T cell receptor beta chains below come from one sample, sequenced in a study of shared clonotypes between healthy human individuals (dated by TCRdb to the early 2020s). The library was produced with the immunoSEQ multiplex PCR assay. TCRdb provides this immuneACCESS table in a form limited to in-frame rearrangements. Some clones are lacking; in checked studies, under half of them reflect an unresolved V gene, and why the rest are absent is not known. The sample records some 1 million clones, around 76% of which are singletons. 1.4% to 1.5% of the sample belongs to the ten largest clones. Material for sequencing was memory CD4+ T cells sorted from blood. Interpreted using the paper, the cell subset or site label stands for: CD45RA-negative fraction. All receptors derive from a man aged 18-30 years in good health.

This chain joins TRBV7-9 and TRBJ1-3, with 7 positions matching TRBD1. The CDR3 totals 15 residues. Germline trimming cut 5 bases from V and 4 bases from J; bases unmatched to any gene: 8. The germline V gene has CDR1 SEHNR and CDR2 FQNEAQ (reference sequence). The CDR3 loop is CASSTTGIEGNTIYF. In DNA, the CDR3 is TGTGCCAGCAGCACGACAGGGATAGAGGGAAACACCATATATTTT.

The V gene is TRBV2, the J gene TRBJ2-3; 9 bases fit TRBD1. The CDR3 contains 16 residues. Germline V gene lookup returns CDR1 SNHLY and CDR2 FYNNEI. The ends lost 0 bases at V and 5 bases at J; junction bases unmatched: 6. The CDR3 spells CASSEASGGQGDTQYF. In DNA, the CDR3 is TGTGCCAGCAGTGAAGCGTCCGGGGGACAGGGAGATACGCAGTATTTT.

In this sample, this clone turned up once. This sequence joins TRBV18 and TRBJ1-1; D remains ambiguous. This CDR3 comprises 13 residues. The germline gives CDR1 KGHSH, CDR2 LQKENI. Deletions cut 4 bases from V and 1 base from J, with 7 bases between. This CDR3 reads CASSLTPNTEAFF. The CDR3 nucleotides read TGTGCCAGCTCACTGACACCGAACACTGAAGCTTTCTTT.

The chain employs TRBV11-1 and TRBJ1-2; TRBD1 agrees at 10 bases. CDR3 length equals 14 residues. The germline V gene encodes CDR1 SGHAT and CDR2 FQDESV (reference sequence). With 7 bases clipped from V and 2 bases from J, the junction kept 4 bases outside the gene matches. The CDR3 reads CASKGQGINYGYTF. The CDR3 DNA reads TGTGCCAGCAAGGGACAGGGGATCAACTATGGCTACACCTTC.